This T cell receptor beta chain was found in a study of blood T cell repertoires in COVID-19. Whole-study context: The United States, Italy and Spain were the sources of the acute and convalescent COVID-19 samples. T cells, B-cell-depleted T cells, or PBMCs provided the cDNA or gDNA that served as material.

Repertoires were generated with immunoSEQ multiplex PCR, while TCRdb's copy carries only in-frame clones and drops some. The sample lists some 290,000 clones, roughly 90% occurring once. Sequenced sample: peripheral blood. The source of this sequence is a woman between 25 and 40 years old with COVID-19, enrolled during active disease.

The DNA for the CDR3 is TGTGCCAGCAGAGTGTGGGGAGACAGGTCCTACGAGCAGTACTTC. Translation: CASRVWGDRSYEQYF. J is TRBJ2-7 and V is TRBV6-5; tentatively, D is TRBD1 (6 bases). The CDR3 runs 15 residues. Germline V gene sequence: CDR1 MNHEY, CDR2 SVGAGI. V was shortened by 6 bases and J by 1 base, with 16 bases between the two germline ends.